This entry is about one T cell receptor beta chain. Its antigen is undetermined. Sequencing was performed with immunoSEQ multiplex PCR; in TCRdb, only in-frame clones are kept and a portion is missing. Here the sample spans about 17,000 clones, 75% to 95% being singletons. This record belongs to a study of CD39 and CD103 CD8 tumor-infiltrating T cells. Study in general: Shown patients: HPV-positive HNSCC, HPV-negative HNSCC, ovarian cancer, melanoma.

General study points: DN TIL clonotypes largely overlapped peripheral memory CD8 repertoires, unlike DP.

CCR7 was ignored; memory CD8 cells were sorted as CD8+CD4-CD45RA-. The CDR3 is 14 amino acids. Germline V gene lookup returns CDR1 LNHNV and CDR2 YYDKDF (reference sequence). Trimming left V 1 base short and J 5 bases short, with 11 bases between. V usage is TRBV15 and J usage is TRBJ2-5; no definite D call. The sample taken for sequencing was CD8+ T cells sorted from blood. Documented subset: total memory CD8 T cells (CD45RA-CCR7+/-) from blood or uninvolved lymph node. The TCR sequence derives from a human donor with head and neck squamous cell carcinoma. CDR3: CATSRVTRWETQYF. CDR3 in DNA: TGTGCCACCAGCAGAGTTACGAGGTGGGAGACCCAGTACTTC.